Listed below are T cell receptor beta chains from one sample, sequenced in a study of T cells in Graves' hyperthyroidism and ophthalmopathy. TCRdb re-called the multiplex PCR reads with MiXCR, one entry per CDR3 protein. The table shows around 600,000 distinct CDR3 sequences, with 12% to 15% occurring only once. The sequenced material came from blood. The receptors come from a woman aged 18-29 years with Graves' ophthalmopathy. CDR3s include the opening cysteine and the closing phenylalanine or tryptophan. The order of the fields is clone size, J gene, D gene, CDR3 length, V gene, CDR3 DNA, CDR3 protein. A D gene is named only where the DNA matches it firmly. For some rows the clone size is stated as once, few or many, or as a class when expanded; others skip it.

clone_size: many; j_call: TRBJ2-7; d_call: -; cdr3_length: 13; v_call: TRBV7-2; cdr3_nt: TGTGCCAGCAGCTTAGAGGGCGTTTACGAGCAGTACTTC; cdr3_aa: CASSLEGVYEQYF
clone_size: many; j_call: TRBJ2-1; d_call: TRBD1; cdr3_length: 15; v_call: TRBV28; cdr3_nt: TGTGCCAGCAGTTTGTGGGACAGGGCCTACAATGAGCAGTTCTTC; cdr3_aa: CASSLWDRAYNEQFF
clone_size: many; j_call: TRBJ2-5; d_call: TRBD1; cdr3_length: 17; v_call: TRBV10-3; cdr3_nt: TGTGCCATCAGTGGCAATCAGGGGGCTAGCGAGCAAGAGACCCAGTACTTC; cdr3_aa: CAISGNQGASEQETQYF
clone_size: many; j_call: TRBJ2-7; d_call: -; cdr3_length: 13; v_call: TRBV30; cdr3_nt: TGTGCCTGGAGTCGGGCAGGCGCCCATCCGCCGTACTTC; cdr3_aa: CAWSRAGAHPPYF
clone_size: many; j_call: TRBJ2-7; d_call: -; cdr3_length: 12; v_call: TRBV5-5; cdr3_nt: TGTGCCAGCAGTTTAGAGGGCTACGAGCAGTACTTC; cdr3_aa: CASSLEGYEQYF
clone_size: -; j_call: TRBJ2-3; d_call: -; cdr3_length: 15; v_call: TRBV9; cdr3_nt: TGTGCCAGCAGCGTAGCGCCGACTAGCACAGATACGCAGTATTTT; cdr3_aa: CASSVAPTSTDTQYF
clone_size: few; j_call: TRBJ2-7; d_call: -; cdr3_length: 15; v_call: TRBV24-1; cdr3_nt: TGTGCCACCAGTGATCCCGGGACGGCAACCTACGAGCAGTACTTC; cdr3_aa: CATSDPGTATYEQYF
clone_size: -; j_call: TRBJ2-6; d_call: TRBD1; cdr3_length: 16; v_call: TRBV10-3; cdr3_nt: TGTGCCATCAGTGGGACAGGGGGCGCTGGGGCCAACGTCCTGACTTTC; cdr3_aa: CAISGTGGAGANVLTF
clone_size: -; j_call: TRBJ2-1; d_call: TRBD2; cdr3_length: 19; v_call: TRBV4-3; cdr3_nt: TGCGCCAGCAGCCAAGATCTTTTTAGTACTAGCGGGAGCCACAATGAGCAGTTCTTC; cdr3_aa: CASSQDLFSTSGSHNEQFF
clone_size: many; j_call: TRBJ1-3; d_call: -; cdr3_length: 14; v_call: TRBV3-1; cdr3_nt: TGTGCCAGCAGCCCCGGCAGCTCTGGAAACACCATATATTTT; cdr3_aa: CASSPGSSGNTIYF
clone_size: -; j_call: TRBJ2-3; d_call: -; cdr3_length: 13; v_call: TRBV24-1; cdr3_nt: TGTGCCACCAGTGAGGACAGCACAGATACGCAGTATTTT; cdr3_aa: CATSEDSTDTQYF
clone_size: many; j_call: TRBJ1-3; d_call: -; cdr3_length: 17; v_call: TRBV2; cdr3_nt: TGTGCCAGCCTCCCCCAGGGGCTCCGTCTGTCTGGAAACACCATATATTTT; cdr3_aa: CASLPQGLRLSGNTIYF
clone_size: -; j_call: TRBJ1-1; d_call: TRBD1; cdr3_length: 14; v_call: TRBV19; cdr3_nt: TGTGCCAGTAGTATACAGGGGGCCAGCACTGAAGCTTTCTTT; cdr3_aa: CASSIQGASTEAFF
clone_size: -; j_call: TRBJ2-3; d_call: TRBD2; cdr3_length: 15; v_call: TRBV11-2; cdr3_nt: TGTGCCAGCAGCCCCCCGGGACTAGCGGGTGATACGCAGTATTTT; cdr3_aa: CASSPPGLAGDTQYF
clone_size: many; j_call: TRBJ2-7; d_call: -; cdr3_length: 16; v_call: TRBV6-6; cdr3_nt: TGTGCCAGCAGTTACGGGGACCCAGGGGGGTTTTTCGAGCAGTACTTC; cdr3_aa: CASSYGDPGGFFEQYF
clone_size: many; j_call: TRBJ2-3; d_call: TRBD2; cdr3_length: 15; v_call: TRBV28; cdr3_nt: TGTGCCAGCAGTAGAAGCGGGAGGGGTGCAGATACGCAGTATTTT; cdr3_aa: CASSRSGRGADTQYF
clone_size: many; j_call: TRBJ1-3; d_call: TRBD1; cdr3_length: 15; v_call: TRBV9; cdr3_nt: TGTGCCAGCAGCCAGGACAGGGGATCTGGAAACACCATATATTTT; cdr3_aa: CASSQDRGSGNTIYF
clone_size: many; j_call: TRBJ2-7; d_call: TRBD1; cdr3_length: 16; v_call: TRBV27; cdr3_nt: TGTGCCAGCAGAGAGCCCTCCGGGACAGGGTCCTACGAGCAGTACTTC; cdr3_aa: CASREPSGTGSYEQYF
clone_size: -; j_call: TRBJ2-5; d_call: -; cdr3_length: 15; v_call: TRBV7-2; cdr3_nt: TGCGCCAGCAGCCAAGACGAGGGGAAGTGGGAGACCCAGTACTTC; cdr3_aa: CASSQDEGKWETQYF
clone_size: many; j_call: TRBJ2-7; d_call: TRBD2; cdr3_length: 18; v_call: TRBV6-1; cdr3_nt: TGTGCCAGCAGGGGCCCCCGGGGTAGCGGGAGGTATCAATACGAGCAGTACTTC; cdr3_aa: CASRGPRGSGRYQYEQYF
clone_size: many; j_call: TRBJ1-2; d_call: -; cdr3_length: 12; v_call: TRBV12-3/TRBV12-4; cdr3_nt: TGTGCCAGCAGTGGGCAGGGCTATGGCTACACCTTC; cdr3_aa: CASSGQGYGYTF
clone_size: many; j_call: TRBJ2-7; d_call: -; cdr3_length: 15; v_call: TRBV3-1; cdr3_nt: TGTGCCAGCAGCCGCCTTACGCTGGGGGACCTCGAGCAGTACTTC; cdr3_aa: CASSRLTLGDLEQYF
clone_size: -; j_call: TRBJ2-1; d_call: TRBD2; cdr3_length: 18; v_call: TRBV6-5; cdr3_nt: TGTGCCAGCAGTTACTCCGGGACTAGCGGGAGGGTAACAAATGAGCAGTTCTTC; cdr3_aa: CASSYSGTSGRVTNEQFF
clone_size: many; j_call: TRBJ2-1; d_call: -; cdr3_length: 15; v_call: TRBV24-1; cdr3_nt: TGTGCCACCGAGTACCGGGACTCCCTACTTTCTGAGCAGTTCTTC; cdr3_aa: CATEYRDSLLSEQFF
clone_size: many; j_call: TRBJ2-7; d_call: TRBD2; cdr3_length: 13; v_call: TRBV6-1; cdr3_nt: TGTGCCAGCAGTTACGCAGGGAGGGGCGAGCAGTACTTC; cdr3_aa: CASSYAGRGEQYF
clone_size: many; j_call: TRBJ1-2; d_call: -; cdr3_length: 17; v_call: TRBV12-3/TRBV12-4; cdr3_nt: TGTGCCAGCCCAAGGGCGTTTGAAGCCGAGGGGGGCTATGGCTACACCTTC; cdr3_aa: CASPRAFEAEGGYGYTF
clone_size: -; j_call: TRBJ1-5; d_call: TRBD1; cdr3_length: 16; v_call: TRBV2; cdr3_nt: TGTGCCAGCAGAGGCCGGGACAGGGGGAGCAATCAGCCCCAGCATTTT; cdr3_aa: CASRGRDRGSNQPQHF
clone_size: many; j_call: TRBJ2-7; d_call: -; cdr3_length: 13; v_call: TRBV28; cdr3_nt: TGTGCCAGCAGTCGTCAGGACTACTACGAGCAGTACTTC; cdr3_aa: CASSRQDYYEQYF
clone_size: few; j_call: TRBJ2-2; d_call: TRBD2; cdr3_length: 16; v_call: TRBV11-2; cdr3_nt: TGTGCCAGCAGCTTAGCCCCGACTAGCGGAGCAGGGGAGCTGTTTTTT; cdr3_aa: CASSLAPTSGAGELFF
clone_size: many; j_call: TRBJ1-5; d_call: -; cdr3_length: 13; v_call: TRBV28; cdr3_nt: TGTGCCAGCAGACTGGCCCTCTCTACGTCCCAGCATTTT; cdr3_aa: CASRLALSTSQHF
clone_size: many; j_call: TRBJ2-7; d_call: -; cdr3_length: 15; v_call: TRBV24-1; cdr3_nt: TGTGCCACCAGTGCCATCGACAGACCATCCTACGAGCAGTACTTC; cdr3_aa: CATSAIDRPSYEQYF
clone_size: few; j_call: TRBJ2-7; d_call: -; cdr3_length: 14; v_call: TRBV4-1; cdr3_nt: TGCGCCAGCAGTCCGGCTAATTTCGGGAACGAGCAGTACTTC; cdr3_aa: CASSPANFGNEQYF
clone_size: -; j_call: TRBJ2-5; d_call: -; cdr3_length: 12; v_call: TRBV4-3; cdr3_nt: TGCGCCAGCAGCCAAATCGGAGAGACCCAGTACTTC; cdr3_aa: CASSQIGETQYF
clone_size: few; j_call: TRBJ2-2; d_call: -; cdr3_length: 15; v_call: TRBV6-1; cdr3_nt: TGTGCCAGCAGTTGGAGTCCTGGGCGGGTTGGGGAGCTGTTTTTT; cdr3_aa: CASSWSPGRVGELFF
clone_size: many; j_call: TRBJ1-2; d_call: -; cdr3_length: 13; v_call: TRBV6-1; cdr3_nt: TGTGCCAGCAGTGAAACGCGTCAGAGTGGCTACACCTTC; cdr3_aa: CASSETRQSGYTF
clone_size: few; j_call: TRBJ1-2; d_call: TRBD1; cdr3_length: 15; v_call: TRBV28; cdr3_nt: TGTGCCAGCAGTAGACCCGGGACAGAAAACTATGGCTACACCTTC; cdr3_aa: CASSRPGTENYGYTF
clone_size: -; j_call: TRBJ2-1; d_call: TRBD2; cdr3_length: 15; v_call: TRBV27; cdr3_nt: TGTGCCAGCAATACCACGGGACTAGGCTACAATGAGCAGTTCTTC; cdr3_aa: CASNTTGLGYNEQFF
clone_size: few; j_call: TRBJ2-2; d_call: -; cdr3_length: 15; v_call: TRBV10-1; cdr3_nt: TGCGCCAGCAGTGAGGGCAGGGAGAACACCGGGGAGCTGTTTTTT; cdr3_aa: CASSEGRENTGELFF
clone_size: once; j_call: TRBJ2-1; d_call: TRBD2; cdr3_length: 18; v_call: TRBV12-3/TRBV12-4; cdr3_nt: TGTGCCAGCAGTTTACCCGGACTAGCGGGAGAGGGATACAATGAGCAGTTCTTC; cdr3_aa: CASSLPGLAGEGYNEQFF
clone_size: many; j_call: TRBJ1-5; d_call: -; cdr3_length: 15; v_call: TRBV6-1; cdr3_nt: TGTGCCAGCAGGGGGGGGGACAATAGCAATCAGCCCCAGCATTTT; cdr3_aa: CASRGGDNSNQPQHF
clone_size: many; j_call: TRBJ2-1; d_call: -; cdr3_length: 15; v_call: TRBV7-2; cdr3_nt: TGTGCCAGCAGCCCAGGGACCCGGCGGCAGTATGAGCAGTTCTTC; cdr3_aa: CASSPGTRRQYEQFF
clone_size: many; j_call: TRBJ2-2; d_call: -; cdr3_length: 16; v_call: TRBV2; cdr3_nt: TGTGCCAGCAGTGAGAGGGGGGCGAGAAACACCGGGGAGCTGTTTTTT; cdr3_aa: CASSERGARNTGELFF
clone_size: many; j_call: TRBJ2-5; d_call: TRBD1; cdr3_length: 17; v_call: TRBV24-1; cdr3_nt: TGTGCCACCAGTGACCCCCGGACAGGGGGAAATCAAGAGACCCAGTACTTC; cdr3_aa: CATSDPRTGGNQETQYF
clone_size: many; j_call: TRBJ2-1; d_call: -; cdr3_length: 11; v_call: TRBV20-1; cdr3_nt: TGCAGTGCTCTTAGCGGCAATGAGCAGTTCTTC; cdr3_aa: CSALSGNEQFF
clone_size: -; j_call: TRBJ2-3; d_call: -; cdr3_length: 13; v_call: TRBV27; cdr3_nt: TGTACCAGCAGTTTGGGGCAGGCAGATACGCAGTATTTT; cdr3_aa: CTSSLGQADTQYF